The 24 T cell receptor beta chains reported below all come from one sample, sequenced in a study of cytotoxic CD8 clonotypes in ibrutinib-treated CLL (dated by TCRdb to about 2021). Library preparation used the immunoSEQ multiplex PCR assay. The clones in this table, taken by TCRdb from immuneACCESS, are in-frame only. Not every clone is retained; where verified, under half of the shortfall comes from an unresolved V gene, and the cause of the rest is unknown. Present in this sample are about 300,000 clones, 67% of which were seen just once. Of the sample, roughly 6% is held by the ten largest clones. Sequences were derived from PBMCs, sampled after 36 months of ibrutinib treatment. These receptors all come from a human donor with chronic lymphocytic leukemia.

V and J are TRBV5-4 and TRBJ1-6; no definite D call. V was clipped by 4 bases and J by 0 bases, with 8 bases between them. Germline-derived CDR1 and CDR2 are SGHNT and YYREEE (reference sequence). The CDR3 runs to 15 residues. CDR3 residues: CASSGGRSYNSPLHF. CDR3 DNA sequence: TGTGCCAGCAGCGGCGGGCGCTCCTATAATTCACCCCTCCACTTT.

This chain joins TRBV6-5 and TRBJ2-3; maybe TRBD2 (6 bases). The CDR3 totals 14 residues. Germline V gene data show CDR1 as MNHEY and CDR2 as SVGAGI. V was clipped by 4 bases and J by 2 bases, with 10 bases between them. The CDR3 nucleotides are TGTGCCAGCAGTTGGCGGGAATTCACAGATACGCAGTATTTT. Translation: CASSWREFTDTQYF.

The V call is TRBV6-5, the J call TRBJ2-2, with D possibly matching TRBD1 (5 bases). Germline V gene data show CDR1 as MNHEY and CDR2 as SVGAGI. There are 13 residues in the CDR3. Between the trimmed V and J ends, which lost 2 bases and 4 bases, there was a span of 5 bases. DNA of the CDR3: TGTGCCAGCAGTTACGACAGCACCGGGGAGCTGTTTTTT. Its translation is CASSYDSTGELFF.

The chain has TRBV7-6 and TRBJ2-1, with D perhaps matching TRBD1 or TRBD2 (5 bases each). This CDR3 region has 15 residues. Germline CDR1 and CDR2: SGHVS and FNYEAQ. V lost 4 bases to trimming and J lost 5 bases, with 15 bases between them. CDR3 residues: CASSSPPTGHNEQFF. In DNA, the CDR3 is TGTGCCAGCAGCTCTCCCCCAACGGGACACAATGAGCAGTTCTTC.

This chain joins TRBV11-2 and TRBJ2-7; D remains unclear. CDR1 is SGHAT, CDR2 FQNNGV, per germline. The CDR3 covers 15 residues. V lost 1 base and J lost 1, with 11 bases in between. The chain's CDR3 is CASSLGSQESYEQYF. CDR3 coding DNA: TGTGCCAGCAGCTTAGGGTCCCAAGAATCCTACGAGCAGTACTTC.

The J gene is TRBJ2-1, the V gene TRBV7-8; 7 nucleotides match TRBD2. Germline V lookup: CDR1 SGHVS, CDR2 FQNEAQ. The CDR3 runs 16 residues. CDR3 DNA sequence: TGTGCTACCACTTCCGGGAGGCTCTCCCCCTACAATGAGCAGTTCTTC. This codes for CATTSGRLSPYNEQFF.

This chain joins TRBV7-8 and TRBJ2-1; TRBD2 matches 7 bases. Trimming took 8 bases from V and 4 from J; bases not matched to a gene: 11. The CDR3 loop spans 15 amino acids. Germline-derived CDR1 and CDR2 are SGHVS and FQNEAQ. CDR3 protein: CASSPKRGFYNEQFF. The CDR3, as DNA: TGTGCCAGCTCCCCGAAGCGGGGATTTTACAATGAGCAGTTCTTC.

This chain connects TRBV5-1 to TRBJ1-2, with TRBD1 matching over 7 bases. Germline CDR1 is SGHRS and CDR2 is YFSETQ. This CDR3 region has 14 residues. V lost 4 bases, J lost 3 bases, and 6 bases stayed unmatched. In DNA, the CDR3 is TGCGCCAGCAGCCCCTCCGGGACAGACTATGGCTACACCTTC. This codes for CASSPSGTDYGYTF. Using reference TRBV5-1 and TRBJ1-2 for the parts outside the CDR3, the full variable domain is KAGVTQTPRYLIKTRGQQVTLSCSPISGHRSVSWYQQTPGQGLQFLFEYFSETQRNKGNFPGRFSGRQFSNSRSEMNVSTLELGDSALYLCASSPSGTDYGYTFGSGTRLTVV.

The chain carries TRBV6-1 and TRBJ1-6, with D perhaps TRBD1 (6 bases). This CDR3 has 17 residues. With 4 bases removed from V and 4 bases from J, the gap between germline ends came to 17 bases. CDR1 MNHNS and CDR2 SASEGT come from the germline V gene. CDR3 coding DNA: TGTGCCAGCAGTGGGTCCGGTCTGGGGGCTTATAATTCACCCCTCCACTTT. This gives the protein CASSGSGLGAYNSPLHF.

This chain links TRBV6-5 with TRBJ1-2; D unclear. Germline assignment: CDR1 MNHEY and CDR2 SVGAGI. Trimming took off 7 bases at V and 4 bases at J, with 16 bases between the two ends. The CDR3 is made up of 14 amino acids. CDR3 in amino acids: CASTFDGNSYGYTF. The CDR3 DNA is TGTGCCAGCACCTTCGACGGGAACAGCTATGGCTACACCTTC.

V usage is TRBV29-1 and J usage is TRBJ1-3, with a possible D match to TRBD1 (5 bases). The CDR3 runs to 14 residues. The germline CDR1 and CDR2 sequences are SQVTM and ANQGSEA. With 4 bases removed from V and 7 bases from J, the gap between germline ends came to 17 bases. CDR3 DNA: TGCAGCGTTGCGGTGGACGGCGGGGGGAACACCATATATTTT. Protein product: CSVAVDGGGNTIYF.

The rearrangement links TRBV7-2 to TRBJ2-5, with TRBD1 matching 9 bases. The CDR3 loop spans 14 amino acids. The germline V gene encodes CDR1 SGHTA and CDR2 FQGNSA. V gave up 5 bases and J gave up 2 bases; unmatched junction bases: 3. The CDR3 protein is CASSPDRGQETQYF. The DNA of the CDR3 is TGTGCCAGCAGCCCGGACAGGGGTCAAGAGACCCAGTACTTC.

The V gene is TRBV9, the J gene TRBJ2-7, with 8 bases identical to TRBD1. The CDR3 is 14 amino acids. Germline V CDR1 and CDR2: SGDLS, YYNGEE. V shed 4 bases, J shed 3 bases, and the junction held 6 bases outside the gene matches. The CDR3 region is CASSFRTGHYEQYF. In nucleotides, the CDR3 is TGTGCCAGCAGCTTTCGGACAGGGCACTACGAGCAGTACTTC.

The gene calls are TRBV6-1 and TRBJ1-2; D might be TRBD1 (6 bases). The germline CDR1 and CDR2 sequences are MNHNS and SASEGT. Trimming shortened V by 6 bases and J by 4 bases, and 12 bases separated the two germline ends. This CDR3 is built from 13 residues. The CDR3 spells CASSSSTGYGYTF. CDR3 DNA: TGTGCCAGCAGCTCATCGACAGGCTATGGCTACACCTTC.

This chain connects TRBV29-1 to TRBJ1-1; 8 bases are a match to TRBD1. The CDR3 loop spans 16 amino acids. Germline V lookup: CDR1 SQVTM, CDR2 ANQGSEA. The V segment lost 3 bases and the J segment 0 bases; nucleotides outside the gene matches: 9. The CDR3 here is CSVDPRGRGLNTEAFF. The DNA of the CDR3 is TGCAGCGTTGATCCCCGGGGCAGGGGGCTGAACACTGAAGCTTTCTTT.

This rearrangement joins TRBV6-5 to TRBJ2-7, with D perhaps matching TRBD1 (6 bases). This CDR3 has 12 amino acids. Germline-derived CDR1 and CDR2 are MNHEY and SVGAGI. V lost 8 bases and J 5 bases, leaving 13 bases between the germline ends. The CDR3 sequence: CASFTGSHEQYF. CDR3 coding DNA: TGTGCCAGCTTCACAGGGTCCCACGAGCAGTACTTC.

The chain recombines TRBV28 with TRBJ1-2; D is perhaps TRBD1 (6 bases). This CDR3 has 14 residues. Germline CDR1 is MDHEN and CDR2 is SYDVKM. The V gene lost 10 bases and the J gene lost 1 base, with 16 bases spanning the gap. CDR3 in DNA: TGTGCCACCAGGGGTAGAGAATTTAACTATGGCTACACCTTC. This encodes CATRGREFNYGYTF.

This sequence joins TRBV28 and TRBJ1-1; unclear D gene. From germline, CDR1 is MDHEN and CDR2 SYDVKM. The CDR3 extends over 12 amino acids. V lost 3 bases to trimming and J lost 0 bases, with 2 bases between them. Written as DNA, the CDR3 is TGTGCCAGCAGTTTCGTGAACACTGAAGCTTTCTTT. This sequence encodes CASSFVNTEAFF.

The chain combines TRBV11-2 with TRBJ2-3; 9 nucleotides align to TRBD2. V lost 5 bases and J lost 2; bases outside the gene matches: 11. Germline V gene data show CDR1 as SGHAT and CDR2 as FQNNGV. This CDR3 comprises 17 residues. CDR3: CASSDGSSGVITDTQYF. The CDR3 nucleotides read TGTGCCAGCAGCGATGGCTCTAGCGGGGTCATCACAGATACGCAGTATTTT. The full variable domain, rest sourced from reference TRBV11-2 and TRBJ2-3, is EAGVAQSPRYKIIEKRQSVAFWCNPISGHATLYWYQQILGQGPKLLIQFQNNGVVDDSQLPKDRFSAERLKGVDSTLKIQPAKLEDSAVYLCASSDGSSGVITDTQYFGPGTRLTVL.

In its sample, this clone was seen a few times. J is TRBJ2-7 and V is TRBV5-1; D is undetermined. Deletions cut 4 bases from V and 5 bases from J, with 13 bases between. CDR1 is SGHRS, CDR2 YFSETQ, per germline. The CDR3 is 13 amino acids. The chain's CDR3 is CASSPVVMDEQYF. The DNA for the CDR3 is TGCGCCAGCAGCCCGGTGGTTATGGACGAGCAGTACTTC.

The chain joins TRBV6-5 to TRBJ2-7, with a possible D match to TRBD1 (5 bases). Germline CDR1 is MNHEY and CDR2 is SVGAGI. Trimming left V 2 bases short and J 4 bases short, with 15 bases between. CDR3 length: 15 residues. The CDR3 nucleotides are TGTGCCAGCAGTTACCATCCAGGGCCCTCGTACGAGCAGTACTTC. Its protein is CASSYHPGPSYEQYF.

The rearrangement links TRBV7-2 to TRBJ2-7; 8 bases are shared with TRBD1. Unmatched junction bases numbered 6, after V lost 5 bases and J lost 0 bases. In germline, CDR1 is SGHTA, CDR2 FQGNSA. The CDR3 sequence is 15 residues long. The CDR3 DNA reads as TGTGCCAGCAGCCGGACAGGGAGGAGCTCCTACGAGCAGTACTTC. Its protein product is CASSRTGRSSYEQYF. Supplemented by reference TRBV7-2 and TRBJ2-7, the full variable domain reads GAGVSQSPSNKVTEKGKDVELRCDPISGHTALYWYRQSLGQGLEFLIYFQGNSAPDKSGLPSDRFSAERTGGSVSTLTIQRTQQEDSAVYLCASSRTGRSSYEQYFGPGTRLTVT.

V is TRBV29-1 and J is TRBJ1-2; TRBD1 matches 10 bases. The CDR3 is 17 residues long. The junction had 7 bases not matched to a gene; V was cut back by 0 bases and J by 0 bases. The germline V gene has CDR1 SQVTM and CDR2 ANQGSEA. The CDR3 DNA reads TGCAGCGTTGAAGATCTGGCGGGACAGGGGACTAACTATGGCTACACCTTC. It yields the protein CSVEDLAGQGTNYGYTF.

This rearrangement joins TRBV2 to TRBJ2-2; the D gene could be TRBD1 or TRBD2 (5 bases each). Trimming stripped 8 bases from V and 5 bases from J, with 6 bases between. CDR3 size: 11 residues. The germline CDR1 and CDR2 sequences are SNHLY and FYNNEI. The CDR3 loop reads CASGGTGELFF. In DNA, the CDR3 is TGTGCCAGCGGGGGAACCGGGGAGCTGTTTTTT.